The T cell receptor beta chain under discussion was sequenced for a study of vaccination effects on CD4 cells after COVID-19 (dated by TCRdb to between 2021 and 2024). For the study in its entirety: Each participant got two doses of an mRNA SARS-CoV-2 vaccine, either BNT162b2 or mRNA-1273. The study compared SARS-CoV-2 spike-specific CD4+ TCR repertoires before and after mRNA vaccination in COVID-19 convalescent patients and infection-naive vaccine recipients. A total of 10 COVID-19 convalescent patients and a handful of SARS-CoV-2-naive healthy vaccine recipients were included in the full study. The Oncomine TCR Beta short-read assay on an Illumina iSeq 100 was used to sequence cultures from other donors in the study.

Remarks on this clone: Its specific antigen is unknown. Base qualities are not recorded, but no much larger clone differs from it by a single base.

Results the study describes overall, beyond this receptor: In healthy vaccine recipients, vaccine-induced clones were almost all SARS-CoV-2 mono-reactive, with only 1 of 255 cross-reactive with common cold coronaviruses. Both infection-induced and vaccine-induced clones contracted markedly at late post-vaccination timepoints, which is consistent with waning T cell responses. The study was limited by a small number of convalescent patients and lacked early post-infection timepoints.

The library was produced with the immunoSEQ multiplex PCR assay. DNA from the CD4+ T cells that had been cultured and isolated underwent TCR beta CDR3 sequencing. The authors' pipeline ran thus. The analysis removed non-productive TCR sequences, trimmed reads to the CDR3 region, and retained only CDR3s that were 7 or more amino acids long. Antigen-specific clonotypes were identified with the MANAFEST web app by comparing expansion in peptide wells against reference cultures. To count as positive, a clone had to show expansion at FDR<0.05 compared with the reference and with all other wells, an odds ratio above 5, and a frequency above 0.1% in two replicate wells. A clonotype was defined as cross-reactive if the clonotype was significantly expanded both in SARS-CoV-2 spike wells and in at least one common cold coronavirus spike condition. CDR3 similarity was assessed by Levenshtein distance with the stringdist R package, and unrooted trees were built with ape in R 3.6.1. Not all clones reach the TCRdb copy of this immuneACCESS table, which keeps in-frame sequences only. Checked studies attribute under half of the gap to unresolved V genes and leave the rest unexplained. V and J calls plus clone size are reproduced from that table; the DNA served to infer D and trimming. The sample table contains over 7,500 clones; only one count was recorded for under 85% of them. Jointly, the top ten make up 10% to 15% of the sample.

Cut back by 3 bases and 5 bases, the V and J ends lie 4 bases apart. The germline V gene encodes CDR1 ENHRY and CDR2 SYGVKD. The CDR3, from cysteine to phenylalanine, totals 11 residues. Only the CDR3 region is kept as DNA, spanning 33 bases read in frame from base 1. In the ViraFEST assay, PBMC were stimulated with viral peptide pools, and TCR sequencing was then used to find antigen-specific CD4+ T cell clonotypes based on their expansion. After around eleven days of culture, CD4+ T cells were isolated with the EasySep CD4+ T cell isolation kit. Healthy vaccine recipients had no prior SARS-CoV-2 infection, confirmed by negative nucleocapsid antibodies before and after vaccination. A few million PBMC per well were cultured with approximately 10 ug/ml peptides in IMDM containing around 5% human AB serum, about 9.6 IU/ml IL-2 and gentamicin. On days 3 and 7, half of the culture medium was replaced with fresh IL-2-containing medium. Unless noted otherwise, every peptide stimulation condition was grown in triplicate wells. Using Ficoll-Paque Plus gradient centrifugation, PBMC were separated from whole blood and then either used fresh or cryopreserved at -140C. The spike proteins of SARS-CoV-2 and of the common cold coronaviruses HCoV-NL63, HCoV-OC43 and HCoV-229E were spanned by overlapping peptide pools. Genomic DNA was extracted from cultured CD4+ T cells with the QIAamp micro DNA kit.

The sequencing here drew on CD4+ T cells from PBMCs cultured with HCoV-229E spike peptides, taken before COVID-19 vaccination. The meaning of the sample's cell subset or site label: HCoV-229E spike overlapping peptide pool stimulation. Here the chain combines TRBV10-3 and TRBJ2-5; too little of a D gene remains to name it. The receptor was derived from a human donor who received a COVID-19 vaccine. For the CDR3, the sequence is CAISDLETQYF. The sequenced DNA is TGTGCCATCAGTGATTTGGAGACCCAGTACTTC.